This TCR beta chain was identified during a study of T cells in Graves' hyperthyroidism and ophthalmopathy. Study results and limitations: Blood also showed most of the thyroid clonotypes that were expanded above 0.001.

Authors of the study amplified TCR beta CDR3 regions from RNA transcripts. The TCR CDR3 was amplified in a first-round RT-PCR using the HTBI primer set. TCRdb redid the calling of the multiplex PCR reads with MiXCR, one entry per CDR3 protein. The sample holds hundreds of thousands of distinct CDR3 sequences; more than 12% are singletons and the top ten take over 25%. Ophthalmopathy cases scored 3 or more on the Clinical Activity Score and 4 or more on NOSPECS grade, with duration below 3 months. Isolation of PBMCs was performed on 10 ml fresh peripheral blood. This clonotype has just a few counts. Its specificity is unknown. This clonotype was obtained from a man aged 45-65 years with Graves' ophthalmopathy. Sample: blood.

The DNA of the CDR3 is TGTGCCAGCATCGGACAGACTAATTCACCCCTCCACTTT. Residues: CASIGQTNSPLHF. V gene TRBV6-1 combines with J gene TRBJ1-6; tentative D call: TRBD1 (6 bases). V shed 7 bases and J shed 6 bases, with 10 bases lying between them. Per the germline V gene, CDR1 is MNHNS and CDR2 is SASEGT. The CDR3 length is 13 residues.